Listed below are T cell receptor beta chains from one sample, sequenced in a study of blood T cell repertoires in COVID-19. Generated by immunoSEQ multiplex PCR, the TCRdb table keeps only in-frame clones and is missing some. This sample has 250,000 or so clones, with around 90% found just once. The sequencing input was PBMCs or T cells enriched from blood (not recorded which). Receptors were obtained from a woman aged 40 to 50 who had been exposed to COVID-19. CDR3s include the opening cysteine and the closing phenylalanine or tryptophan. A D gene is named only where the DNA matches it firmly. Where a row states a size, it is once, few, many or the class of an expanded clone; other rows omit it.

TRBV7-5,TRBJ1-2,-,-,TGTGCCAGAAGCTTCCGGCCCTCCGAGGGAATTACCTATGGCTACACCTTC,CARSFRPSEGITYGYTF
TRBV9,TRBJ2-1,TRBD1,-,TGTGCCAGCAGCGGGGACAGGGGAGGGGAGCAGTTCTTC,CASSGDRGGEQFF
TRBV20-1,TRBJ1-1,-,-,TGCAGTGCTAGTAGAGGGAACACTGAAGCTTTCTTT,CSASRGNTEAFF
TRBV10-3,TRBJ1-2,TRBD1,-,TGTGCCATCCCCACATTGACAGGGGGCAATGGCTACACCTTC,CAIPTLTGGNGYTF
TRBV5-4,TRBJ1-1,TRBD1,once,TGTGCCAGCAGCCGGACAGGGAACACTGAAGCTTTCTTT,CASSRTGNTEAFF
TRBV11-3,TRBJ1-2,TRBD1,-,TGTGCCAGCAGCGTCTCCCAGGGGGCAGGGGTTGGCTACACCTTC,CASSVSQGAGVGYTF
TRBV9,TRBJ1-5,-,-,TGTGCCAGCAGCGTCGGCAGGGGTAATCAGCCCCAGCATTTT,CASSVGRGNQPQHF
TRBV9,TRBJ2-3,-,-,TGTGCCAGCAGCGCCCGAGCGGATACTAGCACAGATACGCAGTATTTT,CASSARADTSTDTQYF
TRBV7-2,TRBJ2-2,-,-,TGTGCCAGCAGCTCCTCGAGCCGGGGCACCGGGGAGCTGTTTTTT,CASSSSSRGTGELFF
TRBV24-1,TRBJ1-2,-,few,TGTGCCACCAGTGAGTCCTCAGGGGATGGCTACACCTTC,CATSESSGDGYTF
TRBV6-5,TRBJ1-2,TRBD1,-,TGTGCCAGCAGTTTCGACAGGGACTATGGCTACACCTTC,CASSFDRDYGYTF
TRBV13,TRBJ2-1,TRBD2,-,TGTGCCAGCAGCTCAAAAAGCCCCGGGACTACAGCCTACAATGAGCAGTTCTTC,CASSSKSPGTTAYNEQFF
TRBV10-3,TRBJ1-6,-,-,TGTGCCATCAGTAAACAGGGCCTAGATTCACCCCTCCACTTT,CAISKQGLDSPLHF
TRBV3-1/TRBV3-2,TRBJ2-1,-,once,TGTGCCAGCAGCCCCCTCAAGCGAGCGGACTCCTACAATGAGCAGTTCTTC,CASSPLKRADSYNEQFF
TRBV3-1/TRBV3-2,TRBJ1-6,-,once,TGTGCCAGCAGCCAAGTCGGGGGACTTCCCCTCCACTTT,CASSQVGGLPLHF
TRBV5-4,TRBJ2-6,-,-,TGTGCCAGCAGCCCGGCGCAGGTGATCTACTCTGGGGCCAACGTCCTGACTTTC,CASSPAQVIYSGANVLTF
TRBV28,TRBJ1-5,-,-,TGTGCCAGCAGCCCCCCAGGATATAGCAATCAGCCCCAGCATTTT,CASSPPGYSNQPQHF
TRBV7-2,TRBJ1-1,-,-,TGTGCCAGCAGCTTAGAAAAACCTCAGGGAGGCACTGAAGCTTTCTTT,CASSLEKPQGGTEAFF
TRBV7-7,TRBJ2-3,-,-,TGTGCCAGCAGCCCTCGAAGAGCAGATACGCAGTATTTT,CASSPRRADTQYF
TRBV4-3,TRBJ2-2,-,-,TGCGCCAGCAGCCAAGAGGGGCGGAAAGCCACCGGGGAGCTGTTTTTT,CASSQEGRKATGELFF
TRBV11-2,TRBJ2-7,TRBD1,-,TGTGCCAGCAGCTTGGGGCCAGGGGGCGAGCAGTACTTC,CASSLGPGGEQYF
TRBV7-6,TRBJ2-3,-,-,TGTGCCAGCAGCTACGATAGCGCGTTGGAGGATACGCAGTATTTT,CASSYDSALEDTQYF
TRBV3-1/TRBV3-2,TRBJ2-3,TRBD2,-,TGTGCCAGCAGCCCCCGCCTTCCGGGACTAGGGGGTGGAAATACGCAGTATTTT,CASSPRLPGLGGGNTQYF
TRBV19,TRBJ2-2,-,few,TGTGCCAGTAGTCCCGCCAGGCCGGGATCCGGGGAGCTGTTTTTT,CASSPARPGSGELFF
TRBV5-1,TRBJ2-3,-,-,TGCGCCAGCAGCTTGGGTTGGGCGGGGACGCTCACAGATACGCAGTATTTT,CASSLGWAGTLTDTQYF
TRBV2,TRBJ1-2,-,-,TGTGCCAGCACCAGGGATTTGGGCTATGGCTACACCTTC,CASTRDLGYGYTF
TRBV4-1,TRBJ1-5,TRBD1,-,TGCGCCAGCAGCCAAGAGGCCGGGACAGTCAATCAGCCCCAGCATTTT,CASSQEAGTVNQPQHF
TRBV6-5,TRBJ1-1,-,-,TGTGCCAGCAGTTATGGGGGCCGGATGAACACTGAAGCTTTCTTT,CASSYGGRMNTEAFF
TRBV12-3/TRBV12-4,TRBJ2-7,-,-,TGTGCCAGCAGTTTTCCAGGGAATAACGAGCAGTACTTC,CASSFPGNNEQYF
TRBV7-9,TRBJ1-2,-,-,TGTGCCAGCAGCATACCACAGGGTAGCTATGGCTACACCTTC,CASSIPQGSYGYTF
TRBV18,TRBJ1-1,TRBD1,-,TGTGCCAGCTCACGGACAGGGGGCTACCCTGAAGCTTTCTTT,CASSRTGGYPEAFF
TRBV19,TRBJ1-5,TRBD1,-,TGTGCCAGTAGTTCGACAGGGTATCAGCCCCAGCATTTT,CASSSTGYQPQHF
TRBV29-1,TRBJ1-2,-,-,TGCAGCGTCGGGAACAACTATGGCTACACCTTC,CSVGNNYGYTF
TRBV7-7,TRBJ1-6,-,-,TGTGCCAGCAGCCTCGGCGGAGACCTTAATTCACCCCTCCACTTT,CASSLGGDLNSPLHF
TRBV29-1,TRBJ1-2,-,few,TGCAGCGTTGACCGGGACACCGAAGGACGAGATGGCTACACCTTC,CSVDRDTEGRDGYTF
TRBV28,TRBJ1-2,-,-,TGTGCCAGCAGTTTTCGGGTTATTAGGTCTAACTATGGCTACACCTTC,CASSFRVIRSNYGYTF
TRBV30,TRBJ1-1,-,-,TGTGCTGCAACCAGGGGCCTTGGGACTGAAGCTTTCTTT,CAATRGLGTEAFF
TRBV2,TRBJ2-7,-,-,TGTGCCAGCACCGTGGGGGCGAGCTCCTACGAGCAGTACTTC,CASTVGASSYEQYF
TRBV7-3,TRBJ1-2,-,once,TGTGCCAGCAGCTCACGTCCGACAGGTGGCTACACCTTC,CASSSRPTGGYTF
TRBV20-1,TRBJ2-3,-,-,TGCAGTGCTAGTCGTGTGGATACGCAGTATTTT,CSASRVDTQYF
TRBV7-8,TRBJ2-5,TRBD1,-,TGTGCCAGCAGCGCCATTTGGACAGGGGGCGGGGAGACCCAGTACTTC,CASSAIWTGGGETQYF
TRBV28,TRBJ2-2,-,many,TGTGCCAGCAGTTTCATCGGACAGACGAACACCGGGGAGCTGTTTTTT,CASSFIGQTNTGELFF
TRBV6-2/TRBV6-3,TRBJ1-2,-,-,TGTGCCAGCAGTTTCCCGGGGGGGGCTGGCTACACCTTC,CASSFPGGAGYTF
TRBV3-1/TRBV3-2,TRBJ2-7,-,-,TGTGCCAGCAGCCAAGACCGTTACGAGCAGTACTTC,CASSQDRYEQYF
TRBV6-1,TRBJ1-4,-,-,TGTGCCAGCAGTGAAAGAGAGTTACGGAATGAAAAACTGTTTTTT,CASSERELRNEKLFF
TRBV19,TRBJ1-1,-,-,TGTGCCAGTAGTATAGGGGCCGCAAACACTGAAGCTTTCTTT,CASSIGAANTEAFF
TRBV19,TRBJ2-1,TRBD2,-,TGTGCCACCTCCGGGACTAGTGATAAGGTTAGGTTCTTC,CATSGTSDKVRFF
TRBV6-6,TRBJ1-2,-,-,TGTGCCAGCACCGACCGGGACAATGACTATGGCTACACCTTC,CASTDRDNDYGYTF
TRBV27,TRBJ1-5,-,-,TGTGCCAGCAGTTTAGGAGGGGCTAGCAATCAGCCCCAGCATTTT,CASSLGGASNQPQHF
TRBV18,TRBJ1-1,TRBD1,few,TGTGCCAGCTCACCAGGACAGGGGGCCAGACTGAACACTGAAGCTTTCTTT,CASSPGQGARLNTEAFF